Listed below are T cell receptor beta chains from one sample, sequenced in a study of technical replicates of blood from a handful of donors. Method: immunoSEQ multiplex PCR; TCRdb's copy keeps in-frame clones and lacks some. The sample carries more than 90,000 clones, 95% recorded once. The sample consisted of T cells isolated from PBMCs. These receptor sequences come from a human donor in good health. Both conserved end residues are part of each CDR3. The D gene is left open where the match is weak. For some rows the clone size is stated as once, few or many, or as a class when expanded; others skip it.

>TRBJ1-1|.|TRBV5-6|.
CATFDRNTEAFF
TGTGCCACCTTTGACAGGAACACTGAAGCTTTCTTT
>TRBJ2-7|.|TRBV2|.
CASRTGYEQYF
TGTGCCAGCAGGACGGGCTACGAGCAGTACTTC
>TRBJ2-4|TRBD1|TRBV6-6|.
CASRRDRGPIGLQYF
TGTGCCAGCAGACGGGACAGGGGTCCAATTGGGCTTCAGTACTTC
>TRBJ1-5|TRBD1|TRBV4-2|.
CASSQDNRGGGQPQHF
TGTGCCAGCAGCCAAGATAATAGAGGGGGCGGCCAGCCCCAGCATTTT
>TRBJ2-3|.|TRBV19|.
CASRISAGDTQYF
TGTGCCAGTAGGATAAGTGCAGGGGATACGCAGTATTTT
>TRBJ2-7|TRBD1|TRBV29-1|.
CSVEPTRTGGNEEQYF
TGCAGCGTTGAACCCACGCGGACAGGGGGCAATGAGGAGCAGTACTTC
>TRBJ1-2|TRBD1|TRBV6-5|.
CASSSDRGGYTF
TGTGCCAGCAGTTCCGACAGGGGTGGCTACACCTTC
>TRBJ2-7|.|TRBV7-9|.
CASSHRLAYEQYF
TGTGCCAGCAGCCATCGACTAGCCTACGAGCAGTACTTC
>TRBJ2-5|TRBD2|TRBV7-6|.
CASSSNWGGETQYF
TGTGCCAGCAGCTCAAATTGGGGGGGGGAGACCCAGTACTTC
>TRBJ2-5|TRBD1|TRBV6-5|.
CASSTTTGVGETQYF
TGTGCCAGCAGTACTACGACAGGGGTAGGAGAGACCCAGTACTTC
>TRBJ1-1|TRBD1|TRBV7-9|.
CASSSQGSTEAFF
TGTGCCAGCAGCTCACAGGGGAGCACTGAAGCTTTCTTT
>TRBJ1-2|TRBD1|TRBV27|.
CASSSLQGAAGYGYTF
TGTGCCAGCAGTTCTCTACAGGGGGCGGCTGGCTATGGCTACACCTTC
>TRBJ2-3|.|TRBV6-5|.
CASSRTGASTDTQYF
TGTGCCAGCAGCCGTACTGGGGCCAGCACAGATACGCAGTATTTT
>TRBJ2-5|.|TRBV10-2|.
CASSPYSPQETQYF
TGCGCCAGCAGCCCGTACAGCCCACAAGAGACCCAGTACTTC
>TRBJ1-1|.|TRBV30|few
CAWSTGDRFVSNTEAFF
TGTGCCTGGAGTACCGGCGACAGGTTTGTTTCGAACACTGAAGCTTTCTTT
>TRBJ1-5|.|TRBV2|.
CASSERGYDQPQHF
TGTGCCAGCTCGGAAAGGGGGTACGATCAGCCCCAGCATTTT
>TRBJ1-4|.|TRBV5-1|.
CASSLTGSNGKLFF
TGCGCCAGCAGCTTAACCGGGAGTAATGGAAAACTGTTTTTT
>TRBJ1-5|.|TRBV19|.
CASSITGYNQPQHF
TGTGCCAGTAGTATAACAGGGTACAATCAGCCCCAGCATTTT
>TRBJ2-3|.|TRBV9|.
CASSVSLAADTQYF
TGTGCCAGCAGCGTATCACTAGCAGCAGATACGCAGTATTTT
>TRBJ1-1|.|TRBV4-1|.
CASSQTGQEAFF
TGCGCCAGCAGCCAAACCGGACAGGAAGCTTTCTTT
>TRBJ2-5|TRBD2|TRBV7-8|.
CASSLADPGTSVGETQYF
TGTGCCAGCAGCTTAGCCGACCCCGGGACTAGCGTCGGAGAGACCCAGTACTTC
>TRBJ1-6|TRBD1|TRBV7-2|.
CASSLEPGGNSPLHF
TGTGCCAGCAGCTTAGAGCCAGGGGGGAATTCACCCCTCCACTTT
>TRBJ1-5|.|TRBV6-1|once
CASSEGGPWNQPQHF
TGTGCCAGCAGTGAAGGAGGTCCTTGGAATCAGCCCCAGCATTTT
>TRBJ1-1|TRBD1|TRBV6-5|.
CASSLDRVAFF
TGTGCCAGCAGCCTCGACAGGGTGGCTTTCTTT
>TRBJ2-7|.|TRBV11-2|.
CASSFRQFVNEQYF
TGTGCCAGCAGCTTCCGACAGTTCGTAAACGAGCAGTACTTC
>TRBJ2-5|TRBD2|TRBV18|.
CASSSKRGPPGETQYF
TGTGCCAGCTCGTCTAAGCGGGGGCCCCCCGGAGAGACCCAGTACTTC
>TRBJ1-4|.|TRBV6-5|many
CASSKQEGLLKLFF
TGTGCCAGCAGTAAACAGGAGGGGCTTTTGAAACTGTTTTTT
>TRBJ1-2|TRBD1|TRBV4-2|.
CASSPDRGNYGYTF
TGTGCCAGCAGCCCCGACAGGGGGAACTATGGCTACACCTTC
>TRBJ1-1|.|TRBV16|.
CASSAGVFGAGTEAFF
TGTGCCAGCAGCGCCGGGGTGTTTGGCGCGGGCACTGAAGCTTTCTTT
>TRBJ2-3|.|TRBV6-5|.
CATKGPGVHVTQYF
TGTGCCACTAAGGGCCCAGGGGTTCATGTTACGCAGTATTTT
>TRBJ2-7|.|TRBV5-1|.
CASSLAAGSGSEQYF
TGCGCCAGCAGCTTGGCCGCGGGGAGCGGTTCCGAGCAGTACTTC
>TRBJ2-7|.|TRBV11-2|.
CASSLDRGPLYEQYF
TGTGCCAGCAGCTTAGACAGGGGACCCCTCTACGAGCAGTACTTC